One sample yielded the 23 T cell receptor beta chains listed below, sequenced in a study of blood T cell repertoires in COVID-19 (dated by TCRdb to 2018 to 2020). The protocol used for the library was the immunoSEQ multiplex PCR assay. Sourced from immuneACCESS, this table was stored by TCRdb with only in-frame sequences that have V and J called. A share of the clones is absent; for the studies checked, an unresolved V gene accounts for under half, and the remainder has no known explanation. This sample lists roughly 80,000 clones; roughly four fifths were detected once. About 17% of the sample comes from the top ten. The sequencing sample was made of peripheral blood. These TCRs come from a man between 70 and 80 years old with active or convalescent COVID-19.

The CDR3 sequence is CASAPLEDQPQHF. Written as DNA, the CDR3 is TGTGCTAGTGCCCCGTTAGAGGATCAGCCCCAGCATTTT. The chain has TRBV12-5 and TRBJ1-5; D gene ambiguous. This CDR3 comprises 13 residues. Germline lookup yields CDR1 LGHNT and CDR2 FRNRAP. Trimming stripped 7 bases from V and 5 bases from J, with 12 bases between.

This chain's CDR3 is CASSDSGGPTGELFF. In DNA, the CDR3 is TGCGCCAGCAGTGACAGCGGGGGGCCCACCGGGGAGCTGTTTTTT. The chain carries TRBV10-2 and TRBJ2-2, with 9 bases fitting TRBD2. CDR3 length: 15 residues. J was trimmed by 4 bases and V by 3 bases; bases with no gene match: 3. Looked up from germline, CDR1 is WSHSY and CDR2 is SAAADI.

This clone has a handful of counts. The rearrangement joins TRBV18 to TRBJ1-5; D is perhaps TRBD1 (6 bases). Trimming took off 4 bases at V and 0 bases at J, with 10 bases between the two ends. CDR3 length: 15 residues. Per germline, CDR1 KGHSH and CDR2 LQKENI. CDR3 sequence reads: CASSQDSGSNQPQHF. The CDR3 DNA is TGTGCCAGCTCACAGGACAGCGGTAGCAATCAGCCCCAGCATTTT.

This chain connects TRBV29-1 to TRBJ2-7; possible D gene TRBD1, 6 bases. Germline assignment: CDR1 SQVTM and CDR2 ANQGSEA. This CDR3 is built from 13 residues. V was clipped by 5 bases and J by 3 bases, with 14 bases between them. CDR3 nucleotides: TGCAGCGTTTTCCGGGACACCGGCTACGAGCAGTACTTC. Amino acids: CSVFRDTGYEQYF.

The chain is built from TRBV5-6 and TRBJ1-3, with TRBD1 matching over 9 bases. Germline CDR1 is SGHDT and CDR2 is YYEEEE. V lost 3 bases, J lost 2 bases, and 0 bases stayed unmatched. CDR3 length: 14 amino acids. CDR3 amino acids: CASSWDRAGNTIYF. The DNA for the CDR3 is TGTGCCAGCAGCTGGGACAGGGCTGGAAACACCATATATTTT.

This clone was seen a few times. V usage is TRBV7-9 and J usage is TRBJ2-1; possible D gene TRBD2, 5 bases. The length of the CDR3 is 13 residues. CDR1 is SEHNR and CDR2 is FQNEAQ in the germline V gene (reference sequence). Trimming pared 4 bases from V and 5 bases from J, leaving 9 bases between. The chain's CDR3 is CASSYGGNNEQFF. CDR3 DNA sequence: TGTGCCAGCAGCTACGGAGGTAACAATGAGCAGTTCTTC.

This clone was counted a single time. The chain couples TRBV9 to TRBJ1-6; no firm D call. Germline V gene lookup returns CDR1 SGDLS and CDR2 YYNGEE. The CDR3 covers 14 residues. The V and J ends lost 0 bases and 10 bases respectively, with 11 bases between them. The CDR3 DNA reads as TGTGCCAGCAGCGTAGTGGAGGTGGGGTCACCCCTCCACTTT. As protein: CASSVVEVGSPLHF.

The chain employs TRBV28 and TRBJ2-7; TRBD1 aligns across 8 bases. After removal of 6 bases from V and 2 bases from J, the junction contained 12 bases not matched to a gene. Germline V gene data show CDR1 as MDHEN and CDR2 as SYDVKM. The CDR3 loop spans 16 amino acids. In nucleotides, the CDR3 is TGTGCCAGCAGACGACTCTCCGGGACAGGTACCTACGAGCAGTACTTC. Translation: CASRRLSGTGTYEQYF.

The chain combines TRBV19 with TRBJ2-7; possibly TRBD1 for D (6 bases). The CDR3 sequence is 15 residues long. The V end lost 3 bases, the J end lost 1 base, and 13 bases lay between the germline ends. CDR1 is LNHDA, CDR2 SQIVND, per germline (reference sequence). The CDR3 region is CASSISGVLSYEQYF. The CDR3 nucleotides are TGTGCCAGTAGTATTTCAGGGGTCCTATCCTACGAGCAGTACTTC.

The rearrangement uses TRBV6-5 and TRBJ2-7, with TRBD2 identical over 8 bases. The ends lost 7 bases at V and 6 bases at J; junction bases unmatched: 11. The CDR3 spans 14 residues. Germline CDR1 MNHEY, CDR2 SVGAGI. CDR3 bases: TGTGCCAGCACCTACACGGGAGGGGAGGTCGAGCAGTACTTC. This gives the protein CASTYTGGEVEQYF.

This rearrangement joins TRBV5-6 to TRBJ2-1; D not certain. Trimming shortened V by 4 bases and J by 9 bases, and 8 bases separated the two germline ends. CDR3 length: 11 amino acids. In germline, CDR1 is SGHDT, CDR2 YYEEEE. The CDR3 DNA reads TGTGCCAGCAGCCGAGCTGTTGAGCAGTTCTTC. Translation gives CASSRAVEQFF.

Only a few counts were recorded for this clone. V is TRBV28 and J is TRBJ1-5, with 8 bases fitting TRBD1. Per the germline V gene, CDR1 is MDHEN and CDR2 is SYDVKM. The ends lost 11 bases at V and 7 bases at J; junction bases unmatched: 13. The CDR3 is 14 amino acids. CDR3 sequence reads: CAGGRQGARQPQHF. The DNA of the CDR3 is TGTGCCGGGGGAAGGCAGGGGGCAAGGCAGCCCCAGCATTTT.

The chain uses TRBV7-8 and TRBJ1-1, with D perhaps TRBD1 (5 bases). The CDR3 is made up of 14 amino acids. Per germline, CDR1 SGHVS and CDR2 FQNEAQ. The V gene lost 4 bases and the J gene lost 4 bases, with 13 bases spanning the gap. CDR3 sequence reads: CASSYQRRGTEAFF. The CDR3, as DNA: TGTGCCAGCAGCTATCAAAGGAGGGGCACTGAAGCTTTCTTT.

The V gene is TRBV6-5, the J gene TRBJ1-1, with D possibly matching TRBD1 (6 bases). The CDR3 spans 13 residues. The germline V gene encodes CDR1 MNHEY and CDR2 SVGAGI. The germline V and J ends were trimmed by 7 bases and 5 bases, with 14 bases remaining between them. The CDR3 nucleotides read TGTGCCAGCAAGAGGGCAGGGGCAACTGAAGCTTTCTTT. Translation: CASKRAGATEAFF.

CDR3 coding DNA: TGTGCCAGCAGTTTCGGGGGGGGCGCTGGCTCCTACGAGCAGTACTTC. Translated, it gives CASSFGGGAGSYEQYF. This chain connects TRBV28 to TRBJ2-7; 8 nucleotides align to TRBD2. Germline assignment: CDR1 MDHEN and CDR2 SYDVKM. V was clipped by 3 bases and J by 0 bases; unmatched bases: 7. The CDR3 consists of 16 residues.

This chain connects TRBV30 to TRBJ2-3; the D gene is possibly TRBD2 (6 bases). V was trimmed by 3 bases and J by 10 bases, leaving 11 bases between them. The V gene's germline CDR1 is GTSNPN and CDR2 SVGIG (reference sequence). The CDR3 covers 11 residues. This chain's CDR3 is CAWSPGEAQYF. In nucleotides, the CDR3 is TGTGCCTGGAGCCCCGGGGAGGCGCAGTATTTT. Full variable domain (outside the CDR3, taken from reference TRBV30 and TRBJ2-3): SQTIHQWPATLVQPVGSPLSLECTVEGTSNPNLYWYRQAAGRGLQLLFYSVGIGQISSEVPQNLSASRPQDRQFILSSKKLLLSDSGFYLCAWSPGEAQYFGPGTRLTVL.

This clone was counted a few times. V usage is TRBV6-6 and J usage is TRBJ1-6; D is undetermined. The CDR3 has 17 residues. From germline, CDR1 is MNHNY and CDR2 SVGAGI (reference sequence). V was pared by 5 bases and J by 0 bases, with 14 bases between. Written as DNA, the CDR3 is TGTGCCAGCAGTCAAACCCCTGGGAGCTCCTATAATTCACCCCTCCACTTT. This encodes CASSQTPGSSYNSPLHF.

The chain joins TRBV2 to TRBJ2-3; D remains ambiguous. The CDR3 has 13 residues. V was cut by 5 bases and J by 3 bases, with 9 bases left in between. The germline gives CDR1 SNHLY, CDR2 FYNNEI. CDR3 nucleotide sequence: TGTGCCAGCAGTAAGACAATTACAGATACGCAGTATTTT. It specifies CASSKTITDTQYF.

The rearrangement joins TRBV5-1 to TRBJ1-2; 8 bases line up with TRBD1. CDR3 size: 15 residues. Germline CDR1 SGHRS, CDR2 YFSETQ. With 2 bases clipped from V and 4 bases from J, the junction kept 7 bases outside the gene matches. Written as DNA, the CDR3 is TGCGCCAGCAGCTTCGATACAGGGGGTCTCTATGGCTACACCTTC. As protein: CASSFDTGGLYGYTF.

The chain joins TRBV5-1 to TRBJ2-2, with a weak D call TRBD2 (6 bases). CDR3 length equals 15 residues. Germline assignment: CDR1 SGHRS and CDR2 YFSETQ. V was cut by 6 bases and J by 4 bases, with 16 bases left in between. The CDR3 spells CASTRGYGATGELFF. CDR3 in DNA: TGCGCCAGCACCCGGGGGTATGGGGCCACCGGGGAGCTGTTTTTT.

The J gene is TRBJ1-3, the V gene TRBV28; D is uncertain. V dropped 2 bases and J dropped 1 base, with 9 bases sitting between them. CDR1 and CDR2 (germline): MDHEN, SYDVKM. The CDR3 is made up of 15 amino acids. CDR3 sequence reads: CASSLILGSGNTIYF. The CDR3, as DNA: TGTGCCAGCAGTTTAATCCTCGGGTCTGGAAACACCATATATTTT.

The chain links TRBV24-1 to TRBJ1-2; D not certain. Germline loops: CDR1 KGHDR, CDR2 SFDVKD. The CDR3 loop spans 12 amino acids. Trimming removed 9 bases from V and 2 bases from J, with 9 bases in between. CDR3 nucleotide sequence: TGTGCCACCGATTCCCGGAACTATGGCTACACCTTC. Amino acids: CATDSRNYGYTF.

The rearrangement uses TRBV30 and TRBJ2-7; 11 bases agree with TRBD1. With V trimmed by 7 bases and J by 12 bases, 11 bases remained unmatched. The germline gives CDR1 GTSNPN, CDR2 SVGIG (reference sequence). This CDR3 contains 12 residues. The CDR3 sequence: CASSGQGGMGYF. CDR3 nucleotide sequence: TGTGCCTCATCGGGACAGGGGGGCATGGGGTACTTC.